This T cell receptor (beta chain) appears in the sequencing data of a study of shared clonotypes between healthy human individuals. Study conclusions and caveats: Having only a few donors restricted how much genetic and exposure-history diversity was captured. Several donors held approximately 4.5% of naive CD4 clonotypes in common.

Negatively enriched CD4+ T cells were divided by CD45RA into naive and memory. Profiled with immunoSEQ multiplex PCR; TCRdb holds only in-frame clones, not every one. The repertoire consists of 2 million to 2.5 million clones, with roughly 90% occurring once and the leading ten covering roughly 0.34%. As to this clone: The antigen remains undetermined.

The TCR was taken from a man aged 18 to 35 in good health. Some clones in this sample may be carry-over from other donors' samples. The source material was naive CD4+ T cells from PBMCs. Subset: CD45RA+ positively selected.

The CDR3 nucleotides read TGTGCCACTAAGGCCCTGAGCGGGAGGGGGGAGACCCAGTACTTC. This codes for CATKALSGRGETQYF. The chain links TRBV15 to TRBJ2-5; 10 positions agree with TRBD2. Trimming took 9 bases from V and 5 from J; bases not matched to a gene: 12. In germline, CDR1 is LNHNV, CDR2 YYDKDF (reference sequence). The CDR3 extends over 15 amino acids.